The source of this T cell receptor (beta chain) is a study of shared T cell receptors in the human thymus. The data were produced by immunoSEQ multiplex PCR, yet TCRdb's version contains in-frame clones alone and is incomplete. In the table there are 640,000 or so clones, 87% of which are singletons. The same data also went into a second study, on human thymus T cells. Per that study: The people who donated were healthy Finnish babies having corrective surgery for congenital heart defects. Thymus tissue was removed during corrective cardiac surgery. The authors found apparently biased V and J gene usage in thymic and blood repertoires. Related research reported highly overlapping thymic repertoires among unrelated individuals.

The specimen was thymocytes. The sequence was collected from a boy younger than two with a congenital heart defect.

Here the CDR3 DNA reads TGTGCCAGCAGCAACAGACAGGGGTGGCGTGAAAAACTGTTTTTT. It yields the protein CASSNRQGWREKLFF. The chain recombines TRBV28 with TRBJ1-4; 8 positions agree with TRBD1. CDR1 is MDHEN, CDR2 SYDVKM, per germline. J gave up 7 bases and V 6 bases, and 10 bases lay outside the gene matches. The CDR3 consists of 15 residues.